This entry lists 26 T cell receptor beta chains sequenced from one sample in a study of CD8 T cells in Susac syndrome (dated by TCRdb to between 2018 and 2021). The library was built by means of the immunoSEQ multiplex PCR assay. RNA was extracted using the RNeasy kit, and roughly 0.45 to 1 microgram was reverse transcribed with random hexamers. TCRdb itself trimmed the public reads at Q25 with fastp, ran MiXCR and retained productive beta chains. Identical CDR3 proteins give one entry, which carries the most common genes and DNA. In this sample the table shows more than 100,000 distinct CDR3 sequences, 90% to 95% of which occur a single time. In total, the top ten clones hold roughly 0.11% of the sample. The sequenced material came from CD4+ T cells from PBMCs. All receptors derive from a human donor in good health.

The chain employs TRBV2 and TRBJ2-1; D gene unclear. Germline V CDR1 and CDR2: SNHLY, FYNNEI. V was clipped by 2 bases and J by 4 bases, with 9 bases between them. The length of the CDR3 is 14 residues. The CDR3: CASSELLVYNEQFF. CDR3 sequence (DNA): TGTGCCAGCAGTGAACTCCTAGTTTACAATGAGCAGTTCTTC.

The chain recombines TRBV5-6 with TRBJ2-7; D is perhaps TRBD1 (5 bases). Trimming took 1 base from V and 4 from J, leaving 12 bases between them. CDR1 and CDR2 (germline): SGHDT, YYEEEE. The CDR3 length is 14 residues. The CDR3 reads CASSLSQGLYEQYF. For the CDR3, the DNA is TGTGCCAGCAGCTTGTCTCAGGGTTTATACGAGCAGTACTTC.

CDR3 loop: CASSPGTGVNEKLFF. The CDR3 DNA reads as TGTGCCAGCAGCCCAGGGACAGGGGTGAATGAAAAACTGTTTTTT. V and J are TRBV7-2 and TRBJ1-4; 10 bases align to TRBD1. V was pared by 5 bases and J by 5 bases, with 5 bases of the junction left unmatched. Germline lookup yields CDR1 SGHTA and CDR2 FQGNSA. The CDR3 runs to 15 residues.

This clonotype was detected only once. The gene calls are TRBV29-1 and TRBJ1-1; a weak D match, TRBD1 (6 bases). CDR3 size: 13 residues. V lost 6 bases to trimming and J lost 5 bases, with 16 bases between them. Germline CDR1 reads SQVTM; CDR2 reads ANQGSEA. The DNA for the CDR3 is TGCAGCGTGGGGAAGGGGGGTTTTACTGAAGCTTTCTTT. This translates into CSVGKGGFTEAFF. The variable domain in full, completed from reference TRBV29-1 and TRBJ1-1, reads SAVISQKPSRDICQRGTSLTIQCQVDSQVTMMFWYRQQPGQSLTLIATANQGSEATYESGFVIDKFPISRPNLTFSTLTVSNMSPEDSSIYLCSVGKGGFTEAFFGQGTRLTVV.

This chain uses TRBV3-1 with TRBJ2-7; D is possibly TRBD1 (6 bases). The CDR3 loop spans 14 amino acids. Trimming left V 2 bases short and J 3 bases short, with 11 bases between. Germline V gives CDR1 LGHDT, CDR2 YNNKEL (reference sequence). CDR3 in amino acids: CASSQNDRSYEQYF. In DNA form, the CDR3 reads TGTGCCAGCAGCCAAAACGACAGGAGCTACGAGCAGTACTTC.

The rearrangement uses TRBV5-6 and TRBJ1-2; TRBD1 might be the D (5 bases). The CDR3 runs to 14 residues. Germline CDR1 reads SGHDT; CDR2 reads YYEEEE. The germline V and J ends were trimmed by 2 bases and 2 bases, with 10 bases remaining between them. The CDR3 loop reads CASSLTGLNYGYTF. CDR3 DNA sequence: TGTGCCAGCAGCTTAACAGGCTTGAACTATGGCTACACCTTC.

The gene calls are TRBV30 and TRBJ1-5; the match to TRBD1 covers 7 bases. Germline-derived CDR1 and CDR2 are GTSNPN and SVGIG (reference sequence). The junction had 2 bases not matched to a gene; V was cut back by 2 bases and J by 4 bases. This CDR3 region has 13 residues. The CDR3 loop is CAWSHRGNQPQHF. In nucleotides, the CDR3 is TGTGCCTGGAGTCACAGGGGAAATCAGCCCCAGCATTTT.

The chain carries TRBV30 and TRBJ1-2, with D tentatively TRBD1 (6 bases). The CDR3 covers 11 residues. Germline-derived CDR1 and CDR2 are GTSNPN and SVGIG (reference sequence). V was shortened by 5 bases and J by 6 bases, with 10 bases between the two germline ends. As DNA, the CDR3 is TGTGCCTGGGGTTCAGGGGATGGCTACACCTTC. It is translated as CAWGSGDGYTF.

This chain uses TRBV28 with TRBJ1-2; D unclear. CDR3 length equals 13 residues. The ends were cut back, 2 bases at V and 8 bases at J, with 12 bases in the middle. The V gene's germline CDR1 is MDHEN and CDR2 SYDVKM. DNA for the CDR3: TGTGCCAGCAGTTTAGGGCCCTGGGAGGGCTACACCTTC. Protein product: CASSLGPWEGYTF.

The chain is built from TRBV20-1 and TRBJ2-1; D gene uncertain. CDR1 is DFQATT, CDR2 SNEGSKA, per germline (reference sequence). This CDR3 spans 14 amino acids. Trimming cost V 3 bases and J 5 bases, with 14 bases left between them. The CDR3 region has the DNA TGCAGTGCTAGCAGGCTTATTTTAAACAATGAGCAGTTCTTC. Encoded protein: CSASRLILNNEQFF.

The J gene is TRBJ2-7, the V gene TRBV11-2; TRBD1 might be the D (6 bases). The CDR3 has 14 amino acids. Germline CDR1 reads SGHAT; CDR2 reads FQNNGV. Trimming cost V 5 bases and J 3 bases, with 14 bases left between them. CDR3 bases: TGTGCCAGCAGCCGATCGGACAGTTTCTACGAGCAGTACTTC. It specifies CASSRSDSFYEQYF.

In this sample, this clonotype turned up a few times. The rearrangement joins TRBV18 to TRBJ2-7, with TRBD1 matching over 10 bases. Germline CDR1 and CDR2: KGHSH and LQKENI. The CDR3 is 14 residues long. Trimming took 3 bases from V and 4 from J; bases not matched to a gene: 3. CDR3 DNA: TGTGCCAGCTCACCGCGGACAGGGGGGTACGAGCAGTACTTC. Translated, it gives CASSPRTGGYEQYF.

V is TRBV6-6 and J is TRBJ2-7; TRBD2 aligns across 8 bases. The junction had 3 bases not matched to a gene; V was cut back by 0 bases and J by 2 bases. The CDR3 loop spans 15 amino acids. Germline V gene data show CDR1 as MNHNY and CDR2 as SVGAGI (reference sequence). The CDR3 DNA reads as TGTGCCAGCAGTTACTCCCAGCGGGAGCCCTACGAGCAGTACTTC. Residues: CASSYSQREPYEQYF.

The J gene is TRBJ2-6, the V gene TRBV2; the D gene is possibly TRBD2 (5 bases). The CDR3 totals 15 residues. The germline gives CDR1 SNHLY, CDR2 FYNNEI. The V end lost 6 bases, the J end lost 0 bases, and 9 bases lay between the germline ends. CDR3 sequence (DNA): TGTGCCAGCAGCATCCGGGGCTCTGGGGCCAACGTCCTGACTTTC. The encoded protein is CASSIRGSGANVLTF.

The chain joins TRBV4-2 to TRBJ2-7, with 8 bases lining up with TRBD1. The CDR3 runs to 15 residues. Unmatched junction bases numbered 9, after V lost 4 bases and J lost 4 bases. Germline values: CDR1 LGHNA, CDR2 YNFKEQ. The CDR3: CASSPQTGEVYEQYF. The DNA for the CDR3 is TGTGCCAGCAGCCCCCAGACAGGGGAGGTTTACGAGCAGTACTTC.

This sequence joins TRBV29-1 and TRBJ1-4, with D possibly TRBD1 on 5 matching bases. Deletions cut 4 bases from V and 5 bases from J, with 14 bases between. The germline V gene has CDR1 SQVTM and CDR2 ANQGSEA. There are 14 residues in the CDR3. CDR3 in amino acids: CSVAKGLTNEKLFF. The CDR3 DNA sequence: TGCAGCGTTGCGAAGGGACTGACGAATGAAAAACTGTTTTTT.

The chain's CDR3 is CASSYGHRNTEAFF. The CDR3 DNA reads TGCGCCAGCAGCTACGGACATCGGAACACTGAAGCTTTCTTT. The chain uses TRBV5-1 and TRBJ1-1, with D possibly matching TRBD1 (5 bases). Germline V lookup: CDR1 SGHRS, CDR2 YFSETQ. Trimming stripped 3 bases from V and 1 base from J, with 10 bases between. The length of the CDR3 is 14 residues. The whole variable domain, filled in from reference TRBV5-1 and TRBJ1-1, reads KAGVTQTPRYLIKTRGQQVTLSCSPISGHRSVSWYQQTPGQGLQFLFEYFSETQRNKGNFPGRFSGRQFSNSRSEMNVSTLELGDSALYLCASSYGHRNTEAFFGQGTRLTVV.

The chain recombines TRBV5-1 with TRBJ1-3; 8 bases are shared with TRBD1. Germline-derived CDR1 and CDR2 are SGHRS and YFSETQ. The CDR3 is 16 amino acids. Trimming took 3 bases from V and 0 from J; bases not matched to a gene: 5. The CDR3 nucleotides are TGCGCCAGCAGCTGGGGACAGGTCAGCTCTGGAAACACCATATATTTT. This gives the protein CASSWGQVSSGNTIYF. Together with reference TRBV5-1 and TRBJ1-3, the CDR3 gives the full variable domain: KAGVTQTPRYLIKTRGQQVTLSCSPISGHRSVSWYQQTPGQGLQFLFEYFSETQRNKGNFPGRFSGRQFSNSRSEMNVSTLELGDSALYLCASSWGQVSSGNTIYFGEGSWLTVV.

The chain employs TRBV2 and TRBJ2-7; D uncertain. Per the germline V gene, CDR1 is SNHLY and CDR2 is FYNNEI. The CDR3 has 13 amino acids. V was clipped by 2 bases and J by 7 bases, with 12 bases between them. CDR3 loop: CASSEYLAREQYF. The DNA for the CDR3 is TGTGCCAGCAGTGAATACCTCGCTCGGGAGCAGTACTTC.

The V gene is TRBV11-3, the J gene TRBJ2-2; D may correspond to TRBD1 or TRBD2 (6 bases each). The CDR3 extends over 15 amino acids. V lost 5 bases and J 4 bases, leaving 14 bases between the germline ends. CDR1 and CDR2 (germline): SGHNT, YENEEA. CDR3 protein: CASSRGRATTGELFF. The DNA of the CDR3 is TGTGCCAGCAGCCGGGGGCGCGCGACCACCGGGGAGCTGTTTTTT.

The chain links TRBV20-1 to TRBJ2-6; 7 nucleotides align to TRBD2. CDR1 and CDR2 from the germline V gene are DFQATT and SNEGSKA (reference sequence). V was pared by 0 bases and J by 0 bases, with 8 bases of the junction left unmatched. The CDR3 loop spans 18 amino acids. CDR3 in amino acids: CSARDLLAVPSGANVLTF. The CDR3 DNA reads TGCAGTGCTAGAGATCTCCTAGCGGTACCCTCTGGGGCCAACGTCCTGACTTTC.

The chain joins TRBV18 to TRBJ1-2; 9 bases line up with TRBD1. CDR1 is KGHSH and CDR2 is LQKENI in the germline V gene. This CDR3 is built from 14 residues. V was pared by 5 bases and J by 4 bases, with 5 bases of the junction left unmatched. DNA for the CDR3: TGTGCCAGCTCAGGGACAGGGTCTCCCTATGGCTACACCTTC. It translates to CASSGTGSPYGYTF.

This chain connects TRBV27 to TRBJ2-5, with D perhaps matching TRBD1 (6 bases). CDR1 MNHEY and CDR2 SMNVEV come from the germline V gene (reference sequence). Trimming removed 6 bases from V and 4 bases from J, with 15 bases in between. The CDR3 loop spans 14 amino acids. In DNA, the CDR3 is TGTGCCAGCAGCAGCGCCCAGGGGAGAGAGACCCAGTACTTC. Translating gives CASSSAQGRETQYF.

Here the CDR3 DNA reads TGTGCCAGCAGCCGAGAGGGGCTAGCACGCTACAATGAGCAGTTCTTC. This sequence encodes CASSREGLARYNEQFF. The gene calls are TRBV7-2 and TRBJ2-1; D is tentatively TRBD1 or TRBD2 (5 bases each). V lost 5 bases to trimming and J lost 3 bases, with 17 bases between them. CDR1 is SGHTA, CDR2 FQGNSA, per germline. The CDR3 runs to 16 residues.

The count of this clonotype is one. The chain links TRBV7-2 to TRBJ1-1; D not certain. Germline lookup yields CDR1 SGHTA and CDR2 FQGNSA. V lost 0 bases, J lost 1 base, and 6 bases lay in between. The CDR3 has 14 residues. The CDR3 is CASSLAVENTEAFF. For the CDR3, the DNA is TGTGCCAGCAGCTTAGCGGTTGAGAACACTGAAGCTTTCTTT.

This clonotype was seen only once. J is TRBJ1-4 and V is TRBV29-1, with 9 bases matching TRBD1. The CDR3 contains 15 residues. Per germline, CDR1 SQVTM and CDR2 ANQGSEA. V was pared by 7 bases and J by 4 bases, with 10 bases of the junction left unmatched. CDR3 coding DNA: TGCAGCGCATCCCGGGACAGGGCCGATAATGAAAAACTGTTTTTT. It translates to CSASRDRADNEKLFF. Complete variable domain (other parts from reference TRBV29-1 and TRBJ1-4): SAVISQKPSRDICQRGTSLTIQCQVDSQVTMMFWYRQQPGQSLTLIATANQGSEATYESGFVIDKFPISRPNLTFSTLTVSNMSPEDSSIYLCSASRDRADNEKLFFGSGTQLSVL.